The clone carrying this T cell receptor beta chain was counted at least ten times. In germline, CDR1 is MDHEN, CDR2 SYDVKM. Trimming took off 1 base at V and 0 bases at J, with 10 bases between the two ends. This CDR3 has 16 residues. The data derive from a study of CD8 T cells in ankylosing spondylitis. Quantitative molecular-barcoded 5'-RACE generated the TCR beta libraries. TCRdb reanalysed the 5' RACE reads using MiXCR and keeps one entry per CDR3 protein. The data show about 150,000 distinct CDR3 sequences, under 35% seen once. The J gene is TRBJ2-1, the V gene TRBV28; possibly TRBD2 for D (5 bases). The TCR originated in a male donor with ankylosing spondylitis. The sample comprised synovial fluid, either unsorted or a sorted T cell fraction (not recorded which). The CDR3 DNA is TGTGCCAGCAGTTTATCGCTAGGGAGCTCCTACAATGAGCAGTTCTTC. This translates into CASSLSLGSSYNEQFF.